A single sample is the source of the 16 T cell receptor beta chains below, sequenced in a study of shared clonotypes between healthy human individuals. Sequencing was performed with immunoSEQ multiplex PCR; in TCRdb, only in-frame clones are kept and a portion is missing. The repertoire consists of 2,500,000 or so clones, with approximately 94% occurring once and the leading ten covering 0.14%. Input material: naive CD4+ T cells sorted from blood. Subset specified: CD45RA+ positively selected. All receptors derive from a man aged 18 to 29 in good health.

The chain recombines TRBV11-2 with TRBJ1-1, with a weak D call TRBD1 (5 bases). This CDR3 has 15 amino acids. With 5 bases removed from V and 0 bases from J, the gap between germline ends came to 13 bases. In germline, CDR1 is SGHAT, CDR2 FQNNGV. The CDR3 DNA reads as TGTGCCAGCAGCATCCTCAGGGCCCTGAACACTGAAGCTTTCTTT. This encodes CASSILRALNTEAFF.

This rearrangement joins TRBV5-1 to TRBJ1-4; D not certain. The CDR3 totals 13 residues. The ends were cut back, 3 bases at V and 8 bases at J, with 11 bases in the middle. Germline-derived CDR1 and CDR2 are SGHRS and YFSETQ. CDR3 in DNA: TGCGCCAGCAGCTCGGACGTGGGGGAAAAACTGTTTTTT. Its protein is CASSSDVGEKLFF. Supplemented by reference TRBV5-1 and TRBJ1-4, the full variable domain reads KAGVTQTPRYLIKTRGQQVTLSCSPISGHRSVSWYQQTPGQGLQFLFEYFSETQRNKGNFPGRFSGRQFSNSRSEMNVSTLELGDSALYLCASSSDVGEKLFFGSGTQLSVL.

On this clone: Other DNA sequences in this sample translate to the same CDR3. V usage is TRBV5-4 and J usage is TRBJ2-6; D call uncertain. V was shortened by 1 base and J by 0 bases, with 5 bases between the two germline ends. Germline V CDR1 and CDR2: SGHNT, YYREEE (reference sequence). The CDR3 runs to 15 residues. CDR3 bases: TGTGCCAGCAGCTTGCTAATCTCTGGGGCCAACGTCCTGACTTTC. Protein product: CASSLLISGANVLTF.

Worth noting for this clone: A much larger clone lies a single base off, so this may be a read error. Other DNA sequences within the sample encode an identical CDR3. This chain links TRBV6-4 with TRBJ2-6; D uncertain. Germline CDR1 reads MRHNA; CDR2 reads SNTAGT. The V and J ends lost 0 bases and 0 bases respectively, with 3 bases between them. The CDR3 spans 15 residues. The CDR3 sequence: CASSDSSSGANVLTF. CDR3 coding DNA: TGTGCCAGCAGTGACTCGAGCTCTGGGGCCAACGTCCTGACTTTC.

This clone was seen once. The chain recombines TRBV6-1 with TRBJ2-1; TRBD1 matches at 8 bases. The J segment lost 11 bases and the V segment lost 3 bases, leaving 24 bases of the junction unmatched. CDR1 is MNHNS, CDR2 SASEGT, per germline. The CDR3 length is 19 residues. As DNA, the CDR3 is TGTGCCAGCAGTGATCAATGGACAGGGCTAACGAACGTTGTCGGAAAGCAGTTCTTC. The encoded protein is CASSDQWTGLTNVVGKQFF.

The V gene is TRBV6-6, the J gene TRBJ1-5; the D gene is possibly TRBD1 (5 bases). Germline CDR1 MNHNY, CDR2 SVGAGI (reference sequence). Trimming took off 4 bases at V and 7 bases at J, with 17 bases between the two ends. The CDR3 length is 15 residues. CDR3 in amino acids: CASSSPSQGRQPQHF. Written as DNA, the CDR3 is TGTGCCAGCAGTTCACCGTCTCAGGGAAGGCAGCCCCAGCATTTT.

The chain combines TRBV7-9 with TRBJ1-1; no clear D gene. This CDR3 has 15 amino acids. The V end was cut by 0 bases, the J end by 8 bases, with 16 bases between. CDR1 is SEHNR and CDR2 is FQNEAQ in the germline V gene (reference sequence). Written as DNA, the CDR3 is TGTGCCAGCAGCTTAGCGGGTTCGTGGTTGGGGGAAGCTTTCTTT. Its protein product is CASSLAGSWLGEAFF.

The chain joins TRBV6-5 to TRBJ2-1; D gene unclear. Trimming left V 6 bases short and J 0 bases short, with 9 bases between. From germline, CDR1 is MNHEY and CDR2 SVGAGI. This CDR3 is 14 amino acids long. CDR3 region: CASRSFSSYNEQFF. CDR3 nucleotide sequence: TGTGCCAGCAGGAGTTTTAGCTCCTACAATGAGCAGTTCTTC.

A word on this clone: This CDR3 is also generated by other DNA sequences in the sample. The V gene is TRBV10-1, the J gene TRBJ2-1, with TRBD2 matching over 14 bases. The J segment lost 7 bases and the V segment lost 2 bases, leaving 1 base of the junction unmatched. Germline values: CDR1 WNHNN, CDR2 SYGVQD (reference sequence). The CDR3 is 15 residues long. The CDR3 sequence is CASSEGLAGGNEQFF. The CDR3 nucleotides read TGCGCCAGCAGTGAGGGACTAGCGGGAGGTAATGAGCAGTTCTTC.

The chain uses TRBV19 and TRBJ2-1; weak D call: TRBD2 (5 bases). Per the germline V gene, CDR1 is LNHDA and CDR2 is SQIVND (reference sequence). The CDR3 totals 15 residues. V lost 4 bases, J lost 0 bases, and 10 bases lay in between. CDR3 residues: CASSKLGPSYNEQFF. CDR3 coding DNA: TGTGCCAGTAGTAAACTAGGGCCCTCCTACAATGAGCAGTTCTTC.

The J gene is TRBJ2-3, the V gene TRBV10-3, with TRBD1 as a possible D gene (5 bases). The germline CDR1 and CDR2 sequences are ENHRY and SYGVKD. Trimming shortened V by 4 bases and J by 0 bases, and 8 bases separated the two germline ends. The CDR3 consists of 14 residues. CDR3 sequence: CAISAGLSTDTQYF. The CDR3 nucleotides are TGTGCCATCAGTGCAGGGCTTAGCACAGATACGCAGTATTTT.

The V and J genes are TRBV28 and TRBJ1-3; a possible D gene is TRBD1 (5 bases). The germline V gene has CDR1 MDHEN and CDR2 SYDVKM. V lost 7 bases and J 0 bases, leaving 16 bases between the germline ends. This CDR3 comprises 16 residues. Here the CDR3 DNA reads TGTGCCAGCACTGACATGGGACCGCTCTCTGGAAACACCATATATTTT. It encodes CASTDMGPLSGNTIYF.

This sequence joins TRBV6-1 and TRBJ2-7; weak D call: TRBD2 (7 bases). The V end lost 2 bases, the J end lost 1 base, and 12 bases lay between the germline ends. The germline V gene has CDR1 MNHNS and CDR2 SASEGT. The CDR3 loop spans 15 amino acids. In DNA form, the CDR3 reads TGTGCCAGCAGTGAATCGGGGGGCTGGTCCTACGAGCAGTACTTC. Translation: CASSESGGWSYEQYF.

The rearrangement joins TRBV28 to TRBJ2-4; the D is unclear. The CDR3 covers 13 residues. Germline V gene data show CDR1 as MDHEN and CDR2 as SYDVKM. The V end was cut by 3 bases, the J end by 5 bases, with 8 bases between. The CDR3 is CASSLGRENIQYF. The CDR3 coding sequence is TGTGCCAGCAGTTTGGGCCGGGAAAACATTCAGTACTTC.

The chain links TRBV11-3 to TRBJ2-5, with D perhaps matching TRBD2 (5 bases). Trimming stripped 4 bases from V and 5 bases from J, with 11 bases between. CDR3 length: 13 residues. The germline V gene encodes CDR1 SGHNT and CDR2 YENEEA. CDR3 amino acids: CASSYGPGETQYF. The DNA for the CDR3 is TGTGCCAGCAGCTACGGCCCGGGGGAGACCCAGTACTTC.

This clone was seen a few times. The V gene is TRBV25-1, the J gene TRBJ1-6; TRBD1 is a possible D gene (6 bases). This CDR3 contains 15 residues. Per the germline V gene, CDR1 is MGHDK and CDR2 is SYGVNS. V lost 4 bases and J 5 bases, leaving 12 bases between the germline ends. CDR3 loop: CASSATGIDNSPLHF. For the CDR3, the DNA is TGTGCCAGCAGTGCCACAGGGATCGATAATTCACCCCTCCACTTT.